One sample yielded the 32 T cell receptor beta chains listed below, sequenced in a study of blood T cell repertoires in COVID-19 (dated by TCRdb to the early 2020s). Library generation was performed with the immunoSEQ multiplex PCR assay. TCRdb's version of the immuneACCESS table is confined to in-frame rearrangements and falls short of the full clone set. An unresolved V gene accounts for under half of the shortfall where checked; the remainder is of unknown origin. The sample has about 280,000 clones on record, more than 75% of them singletons. The leading ten clones occupy around 2.1% of the sample. Sequencing used peripheral blood. The receptors come from a woman in her 30s who had recovered from COVID-19.

This clone occurred once. This chain connects TRBV4-1 to TRBJ2-1, with 14 bases matching TRBD2. The CDR3 loop spans 18 amino acids. Germline V gene data show CDR1 as MGHRA and CDR2 as YSYEKL. After removal of 5 bases from V and 0 bases from J, the junction contained 6 bases not matched to a gene. In DNA form, the CDR3 reads TGCGCCAGCAGCTGGGGACTAGCGGGAGAGGGCTCCTACAATGAGCAGTTCTTC. Amino acids: CASSWGLAGEGSYNEQFF.

The rearrangement uses TRBV19 and TRBJ2-7; D remains ambiguous. V shed 0 bases and J shed 0 bases, with 6 bases lying between them. The length of the CDR3 is 14 residues. Looked up from germline, CDR1 is LNHDA and CDR2 is SQIVND (reference sequence). CDR3 residues: CASSIDYSSYEQYF. DNA of the CDR3: TGTGCCAGTAGTATAGATTACAGCTCCTACGAGCAGTACTTC.

The J gene is TRBJ2-1, the V gene TRBV27, with 7 bases identical to TRBD2. The CDR3 covers 16 residues. CDR1 MNHEY and CDR2 SMNVEV come from the germline V gene (reference sequence). V shed 6 bases and J 4 bases; nucleotides not matched to a gene: 12. DNA of the CDR3: TGTGCCAGCAGAACACCGGGACTACACCTATACAATGAGCAGTTCTTC. Its protein product is CASRTPGLHLYNEQFF.

This chain connects TRBV29-1 to TRBJ2-1; D possibly corresponds to TRBD2 (5 bases). The V gene lost 3 bases and the J gene lost 12 bases, with 18 bases spanning the gap. The CDR3 is made up of 13 amino acids. Per the germline V gene, CDR1 is SQVTM and CDR2 is ANQGSEA. This CDR3 reads CSVDLGWELGQFF. As DNA, the CDR3 is TGCAGCGTTGATCTGGGGTGGGAGTTAGGGCAGTTCTTC.

This chain links TRBV7-9 with TRBJ1-2, with TRBD1 as a possible D gene (6 bases). This CDR3 comprises 16 residues. The germline V gene has CDR1 SEHNR and CDR2 FQNEAQ (reference sequence). The ends were cut back, 0 bases at V and 6 bases at J, with 17 bases in the middle. CDR3 sequence: CASSLAMTGGSDGYTF. The CDR3 DNA sequence: TGTGCCAGCAGCTTAGCGATGACAGGAGGTTCAGATGGCTACACCTTC. Looking up the rest from reference TRBV7-9 and TRBJ1-2 gives the full variable domain: DTGVSQNPRHKITKRGQNVTFRCDPISEHNRLYWYRQTLGQGPEFLTYFQNEAQLEKSRLLSDRFSAERPKGSFSTLEIQRTEQGDSAMYLCASSLAMTGGSDGYTFGSGTRLTVV.

The chain couples TRBV11-2 to TRBJ1-3; no clear D gene. V lost 3 bases and J lost 2, with 8 bases in between. This CDR3 region has 14 residues. Germline CDR1 is SGHAT and CDR2 is FQNNGV. CDR3 sequence: CASSFGRAGNTIYF. CDR3 nucleotides: TGTGCCAGCAGCTTCGGGAGGGCTGGAAACACCATATATTTT.

Details on this clone: The sample holds other DNA sequences that translate to the same CDR3. The J gene is TRBJ1-4, the V gene TRBV5-1; no reliable D call. Per the germline V gene, CDR1 is SGHRS and CDR2 is YFSETQ. V was pared by 0 bases and J by 5 bases, with 5 bases between. The CDR3 has 13 amino acids. CDR3 protein: CASSLGLNEKLFF. The CDR3 DNA reads TGCGCCAGCAGCTTGGGGCTCAATGAAAAACTGTTTTTT. The variable domain in full, with the rest retrieved from reference TRBV5-1 and TRBJ1-4, is KAGVTQTPRYLIKTRGQQVTLSCSPISGHRSVSWYQQTPGQGLQFLFEYFSETQRNKGNFPGRFSGRQFSNSRSEMNVSTLELGDSALYLCASSLGLNEKLFFGSGTQLSVL.

This chain connects TRBV28 to TRBJ2-1; TRBD1 matches at 8 bases. V shed 5 bases and J 6 bases; nucleotides not matched to a gene: 6. The CDR3 covers 14 residues. Germline V gene data show CDR1 as MDHEN and CDR2 as SYDVKM. The CDR3 nucleotides read TGTGCCAGCAGTCCACGGACAGGGACCAATGAGCAGTTCTTC. Its translation: CASSPRTGTNEQFF.

Only one count was recorded for this clone. The gene calls are TRBV5-1 and TRBJ1-3; 8 bases line up with TRBD1. The trim removed 2 bases at V and 2 bases at J, leaving 18 bases unmatched. CDR3 size: 20 residues. CDR1 is SGHRS and CDR2 is YFSETQ in the germline V gene. The CDR3 nucleotides are TGCGCCAGCAGCTTAAACTCGGGCGGACAGGGCCTTTCTCCTGGAAACACCATATATTTT. It codes for CASSLNSGGQGLSPGNTIYF.

This clone was observed a single time. The CDR3 region has the DNA TGTGCCAGTAGTGAACTAGCGATTAATGAGCAGTTCTTC. Protein product: CASSELAINEQFF. The rearrangement joins TRBV19 to TRBJ2-1; 7 nucleotides align to TRBD2. Germline V gene sequence: CDR1 LNHDA, CDR2 SQIVND (reference sequence). The CDR3 sequence is 13 residues long. The J segment lost 7 bases and the V segment lost 5 bases, leaving 5 bases of the junction unmatched.

V is TRBV25-1 and J is TRBJ1-3, with D unclear. CDR3 length equals 13 residues. Deletions cut 7 bases from V and 8 bases from J, with 15 bases between. Germline loops: CDR1 MGHDK, CDR2 SYGVNS. The CDR3: CASTNDLGDTIYF. The CDR3 nucleotides are TGTGCCAGCACCAATGACCTGGGCGACACCATATATTTT.

V gene TRBV13 combines with J gene TRBJ2-1, with D unresolved. The CDR3 has 13 residues. Per germline, CDR1 PRHDT and CDR2 FYEKMQ (reference sequence). V lost 7 bases, J lost 6 bases, and 13 bases lay in between. CDR3 amino acids: CASTWSESNEQFF. CDR3 DNA: TGTGCCAGCACCTGGTCTGAGAGCAATGAGCAGTTCTTC.

The chain carries TRBV28 and TRBJ1-5; D gene unclear. Trimming removed 5 bases from V and 2 bases from J, with 13 bases in between. CDR1 and CDR2 from the germline V gene are MDHEN and SYDVKM. CDR3 size: 15 residues. The CDR3 reads CASSPSLEGNQPQHF. CDR3 nucleotide sequence: TGTGCCAGCAGTCCATCGCTGGAGGGCAATCAGCCCCAGCATTTT.

The chain carries TRBV3-1 (or the pseudogene TRBV3-2) and TRBJ1-1, with 9 bases that match TRBD1. The CDR3 covers 13 residues. Germline assignment: CDR1 LGHDT and CDR2 YNNKEL (reference sequence). With 5 bases clipped from V and 9 bases from J, the junction kept 7 bases outside the gene matches. CDR3: CASSTTGGRKAFF. CDR3 nucleotides: TGTGCCAGCAGCACTACAGGGGGCCGGAAAGCTTTCTTT.

The chain is built from TRBV7-9 and TRBJ2-3; D remains unclear. The germline V gene has CDR1 SEHNR and CDR2 FQNEAQ (reference sequence). V lost 1 base and J 2 bases, leaving 13 bases between the germline ends. The CDR3 runs 16 residues. CDR3 sequence (DNA): TGTGCCAGCAGCTTAGTAGTGGTTGGGCCCACAGATACGCAGTATTTT. Translating it yields CASSLVVVGPTDTQYF.

The V gene is TRBV5-1, the J gene TRBJ1-5, with TRBD1 matching 9 bases. V shed 4 bases and J 0 bases; nucleotides not matched to a gene: 8. The CDR3 runs to 17 residues. From germline, CDR1 is SGHRS and CDR2 YFSETQ. The CDR3 nucleotides read TGCGCCAGCAGCCCGGGACAGGGAGGTTATAGCAATCAGCCCCAGCATTTT. Its translation: CASSPGQGGYSNQPQHF.

This chain connects TRBV11-3 to TRBJ2-1, with D tentatively TRBD1 (6 bases). Germline CDR1 and CDR2: SGHNT and YENEEA. V was pared by 3 bases and J by 7 bases, with 7 bases between. The length of the CDR3 is 12 residues. The chain's CDR3 is CASSFGQNEQFF. DNA of the CDR3: TGTGCCAGCAGCTTTGGACAGAATGAGCAGTTCTTC.

The genes are TRBV18 and TRBJ2-1; D possibly corresponds to TRBD1 (6 bases). The length of the CDR3 is 16 residues. Germline V gives CDR1 KGHSH, CDR2 LQKENI. The germline V and J ends were trimmed by 0 bases and 0 bases, with 9 bases remaining between them. CDR3 nucleotide sequence: TGTGCCAGCTCACCACCGCAGGGGAGCTCCTACAATGAGCAGTTCTTC. The encoded protein is CASSPPQGSSYNEQFF.

CDR3 sequence (DNA): TGTGCCAGCAGCCGGGACAGGTGGGCAGAGACCCAGTACTTC. Translating gives CASSRDRWAETQYF. V and J are TRBV5-4 and TRBJ2-5; 8 nucleotides match TRBD1. This CDR3 is 14 amino acids long. The germline V gene encodes CDR1 SGHNT and CDR2 YYREEE (reference sequence). Germline trimming cut 4 bases from V and 4 bases from J; bases unmatched to any gene: 6.

This chain uses TRBV19 with TRBJ2-5, with unresolved D. V lost 4 bases and J lost 11, with 14 bases in between. CDR1 LNHDA and CDR2 SQIVND come from the germline V gene (reference sequence). The CDR3 is 12 amino acids. CDR3 sequence (DNA): TGTGCCAGTAGTAATGCCGCGCGTCTGCAGTACTTC. Translated, it gives CASSNAARLQYF.

This chain links TRBV27 with TRBJ1-1; possibly TRBD1 for D (6 bases). Germline lookup yields CDR1 MNHEY and CDR2 SMNVEV (reference sequence). This CDR3 is 13 amino acids long. V lost 5 bases and J lost 8, with 15 bases in between. CDR3 residues: CASSIGGGTEAFF. In DNA, the CDR3 is TGTGCCAGCAGTATAGGGGGGGGGACAGAAGCTTTCTTT.

The V call is TRBV5-1, the J call TRBJ1-2; D is unclear. This CDR3 region has 13 residues. The germline gives CDR1 SGHRS, CDR2 YFSETQ. Between the trimmed V and J ends, which lost 2 bases and 8 bases, there was a span of 13 bases. The CDR3 DNA follows: TGCGCCAGCAGCTTAACGGGTGGTAACGGCTACACCTTC. Its translation is CASSLTGGNGYTF.

There are a few counts of this clone. The J gene is TRBJ2-7, the V gene TRBV6-5; D perhaps matches TRBD1 (6 bases). Between the trimmed V and J ends, which lost 1 base and 2 bases, there was a span of 9 bases. Germline CDR1 is MNHEY and CDR2 is SVGAGI. There are 14 residues in the CDR3. As DNA, the CDR3 is TGTGCCAGCAGTTACTTAGGACAGACCTACGAGCAGTACTTC. Translating it yields CASSYLGQTYEQYF.

The rearrangement links TRBV29-1 to TRBJ2-3; maybe TRBD2 (5 bases). This CDR3 is built from 13 residues. Germline values: CDR1 SQVTM, CDR2 ANQGSEA. V lost 2 bases and J 4 bases, leaving 10 bases between the germline ends. CDR3 sequence reads: CSVEKPGSDTQYF. The CDR3 DNA is TGCAGCGTTGAAAAGCCGGGGTCAGATACGCAGTATTTT.

As DNA, the CDR3 is TGTGCCAGCAGCTTAGAGCTCAATGAAAAACTGTTTTTT. It translates to CASSLELNEKLFF. The chain carries TRBV7-9 and TRBJ1-4, with D unclear. This CDR3 comprises 13 residues. Germline loops: CDR1 SEHNR, CDR2 FQNEAQ (reference sequence). V was clipped by 1 base and J by 5 bases, with 5 bases between them.

This clone has only a few counts. The chain carries TRBV30 and TRBJ1-1, with 11 nucleotides matching TRBD1. Germline V gives CDR1 GTSNPN, CDR2 SVGIG (reference sequence). The CDR3 is 15 residues long. Trimming took 0 bases from V and 4 from J; bases not matched to a gene: 4. The CDR3 region has the DNA TGTGCCTGGAGTGTACCCGGGACAGGGGGCACTGAAGCTTTCTTT. It is translated as CAWSVPGTGGTEAFF.

The chain is built from TRBV30 and TRBJ1-1; the D gene is possibly TRBD1 (6 bases). Germline V gives CDR1 GTSNPN, CDR2 SVGIG (reference sequence). V dropped 3 bases and J dropped 1 base, with 15 bases sitting between them. This CDR3 spans 15 amino acids. The chain's CDR3 is CAWRTLGGPNTEAFF. CDR3 DNA sequence: TGTGCCTGGAGAACTCTTGGGGGCCCGAACACTGAAGCTTTCTTT.

This clone occurred once. J is TRBJ1-6 and V is TRBV7-2; D is unresolved. Germline CDR1 reads SGHTA; CDR2 reads FQGNSA. The CDR3 consists of 15 residues. Trimming cost V 6 bases and J 0 bases, with 9 bases left between them. The CDR3 nucleotides read TGTGCCAGCAGTCCCGGGAGCTCCTATAATTCACCCCTCCACTTT. Its protein product is CASSPGSSYNSPLHF.

V and J are TRBV19 and TRBJ2-5; a possible D gene is TRBD1 (7 bases). The CDR3 has 14 residues. The V and J ends lost 6 bases and 5 bases respectively, with 16 bases between them. Germline-derived CDR1 and CDR2 are LNHDA and SQIVND (reference sequence). The CDR3 sequence is CASRPQTGRETQYF. CDR3 coding DNA: TGTGCCAGTAGGCCTCAGACAGGGAGGGAGACCCAGTACTTC.

The chain links TRBV5-5 to TRBJ1-3; no reliable D call. The V end was cut by 4 bases, the J end by 1 base, with 9 bases between. Germline V CDR1 and CDR2: SGHKS, YYEKEE (reference sequence). The CDR3 has 14 amino acids. The CDR3: CASSRLGSGNTIYF. The CDR3 bases are TGTGCCAGCAGCCGACTAGGGTCTGGAAACACCATATATTTT. Full variable domain (missing parts from reference TRBV5-5 and TRBJ1-3): DAGVTQSPTHLIKTRGQQVTLRCSPISGHKSVSWYQQVLGQGPQFIFQYYEKEERGRGNFPDRFSARQFPNYSSELNVNALLLGDSALYLCASSRLGSGNTIYFGEGSWLTVV.

The chain is built from TRBV7-2 and TRBJ1-2; D might be TRBD1 (5 bases). Looked up from germline, CDR1 is SGHTA and CDR2 is FQGNSA. CDR3 length equals 14 residues. V was trimmed by 2 bases and J by 2 bases, leaving 9 bases between them. CDR3 in amino acids: CASSLIRQNYGYTF. In DNA form, the CDR3 reads TGTGCCAGCAGCTTAATTCGACAGAACTATGGCTACACCTTC.

The V call is TRBV6-5, the J call TRBJ1-2; 10 bases align to TRBD1. This CDR3 has 13 amino acids. V dropped 6 bases and J dropped 6; count of bases not matched to a gene: 4. From germline, CDR1 is MNHEY and CDR2 SVGAGI. This CDR3 reads CASRVDRGHGYTF. DNA of the CDR3: TGTGCCAGCAGGGTCGACAGGGGGCATGGCTACACCTTC.